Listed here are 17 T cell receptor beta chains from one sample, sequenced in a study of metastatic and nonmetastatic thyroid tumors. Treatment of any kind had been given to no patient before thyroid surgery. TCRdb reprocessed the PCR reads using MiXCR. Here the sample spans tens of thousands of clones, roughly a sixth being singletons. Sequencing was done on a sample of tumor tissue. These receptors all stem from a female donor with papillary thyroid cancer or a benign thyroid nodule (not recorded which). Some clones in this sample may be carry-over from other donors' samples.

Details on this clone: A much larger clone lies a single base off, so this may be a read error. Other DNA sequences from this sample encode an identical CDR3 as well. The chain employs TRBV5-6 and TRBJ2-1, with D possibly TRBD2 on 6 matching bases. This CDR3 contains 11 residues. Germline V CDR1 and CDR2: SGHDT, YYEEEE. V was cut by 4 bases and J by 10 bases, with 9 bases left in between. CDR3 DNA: TGTGCCAGCAGCGGGACTGAGGAGCAGTTCTTC. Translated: CASSGTEEQFF.

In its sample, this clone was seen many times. The CDR3 spells CASSQVARGASYEQYF. Written as DNA, the CDR3 is TGCGCCAGCAGCCAAGTGGCCAGGGGGGCCTCCTACGAGCAGTACTTC. The chain is built from TRBV4-1 and TRBJ2-7; the D gene is possibly TRBD1 (7 bases). Per germline, CDR1 MGHRA and CDR2 YSYEKL. This CDR3 has 16 residues. V lost 1 base to trimming and J lost 0 bases, with 13 bases between them.

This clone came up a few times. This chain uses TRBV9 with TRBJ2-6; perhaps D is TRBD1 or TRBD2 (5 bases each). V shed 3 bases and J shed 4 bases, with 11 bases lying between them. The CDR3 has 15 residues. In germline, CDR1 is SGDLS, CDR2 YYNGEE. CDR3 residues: CASSASWDGANVLTF. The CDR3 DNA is TGTGCCAGCAGCGCATCATGGGACGGGGCCAACGTCCTGACTTTC.

The CDR3 protein is CASSFPGQASGYTF. CDR3 DNA sequence: TGTGCCAGCAGTTTCCCCGGACAGGCCTCTGGCTACACCTTC. The chain recombines TRBV27 with TRBJ1-2, with 7 bases fitting TRBD1. J gave up 7 bases and V 3 bases, and 8 bases lay outside the gene matches. Germline V lookup: CDR1 MNHEY, CDR2 SMNVEV (reference sequence). The CDR3 sequence is 14 residues long.

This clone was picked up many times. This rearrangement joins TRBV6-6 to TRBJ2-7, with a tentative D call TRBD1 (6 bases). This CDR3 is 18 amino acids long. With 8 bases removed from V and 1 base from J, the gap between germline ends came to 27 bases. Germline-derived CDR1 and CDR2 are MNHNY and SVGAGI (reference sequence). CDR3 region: CASAGPSYHGTTSYEQYF. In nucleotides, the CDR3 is TGTGCCAGCGCGGGCCCTAGTTACCACGGGACAACTTCCTACGAGCAGTACTTC.

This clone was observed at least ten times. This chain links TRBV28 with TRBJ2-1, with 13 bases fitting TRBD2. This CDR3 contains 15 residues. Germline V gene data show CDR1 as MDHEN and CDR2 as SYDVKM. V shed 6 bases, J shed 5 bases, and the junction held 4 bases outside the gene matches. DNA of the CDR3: TGTGCCAGCAGACTAGCGGGAGGGCCTAACAATGAGCAGTTCTTC. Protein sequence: CASRLAGGPNNEQFF.

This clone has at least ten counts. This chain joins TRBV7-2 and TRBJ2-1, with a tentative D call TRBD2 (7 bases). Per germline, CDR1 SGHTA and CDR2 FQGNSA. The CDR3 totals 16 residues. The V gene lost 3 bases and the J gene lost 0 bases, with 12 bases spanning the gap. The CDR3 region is CASSFGGALSYNEQFF. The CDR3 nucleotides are TGTGCCAGCAGCTTTGGGGGGGCTCTCTCCTACAATGAGCAGTTCTTC.

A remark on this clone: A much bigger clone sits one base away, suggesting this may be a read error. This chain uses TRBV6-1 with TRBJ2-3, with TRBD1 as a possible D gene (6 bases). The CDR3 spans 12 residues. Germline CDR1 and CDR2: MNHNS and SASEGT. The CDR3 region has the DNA TGTGCCAGCAGCTCAGGGGCAGATACGCGGTATTTT. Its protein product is CASSSGADTRYF.

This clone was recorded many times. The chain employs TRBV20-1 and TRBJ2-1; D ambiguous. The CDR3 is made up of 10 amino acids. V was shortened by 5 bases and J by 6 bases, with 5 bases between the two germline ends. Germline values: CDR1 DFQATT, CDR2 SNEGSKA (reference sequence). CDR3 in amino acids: CSADANEQFF. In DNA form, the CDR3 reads TGCAGTGCTGACGCCAATGAGCAGTTCTTC.

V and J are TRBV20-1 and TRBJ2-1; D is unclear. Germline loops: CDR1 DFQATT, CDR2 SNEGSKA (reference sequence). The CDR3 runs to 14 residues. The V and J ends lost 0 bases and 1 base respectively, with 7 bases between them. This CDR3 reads CSARDGKSYNEQFF. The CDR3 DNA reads TGCAGTGCTAGAGATGGTAAATCCTACAATGAGCAGTTCTTC.

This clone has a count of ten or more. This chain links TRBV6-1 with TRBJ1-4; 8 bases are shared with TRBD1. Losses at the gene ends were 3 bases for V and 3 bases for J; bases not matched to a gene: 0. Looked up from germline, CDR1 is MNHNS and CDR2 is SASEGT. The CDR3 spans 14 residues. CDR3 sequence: CASSDRGPNEKLFF. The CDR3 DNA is TGTGCCAGCAGTGACAGGGGGCCTAATGAAAAACTGTTTTTT.

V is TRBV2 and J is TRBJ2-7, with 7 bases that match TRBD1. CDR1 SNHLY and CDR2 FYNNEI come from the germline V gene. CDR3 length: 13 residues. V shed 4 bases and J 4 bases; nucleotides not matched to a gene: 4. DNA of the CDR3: TGTGCCAGCAGTGGCACAGGGGATTACGAGCAGTACTTC. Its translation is CASSGTGDYEQYF.

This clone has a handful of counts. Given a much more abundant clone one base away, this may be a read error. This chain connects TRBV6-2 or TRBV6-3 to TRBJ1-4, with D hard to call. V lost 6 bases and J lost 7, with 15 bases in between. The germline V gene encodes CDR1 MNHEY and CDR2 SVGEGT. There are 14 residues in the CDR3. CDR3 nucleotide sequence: TGTGCCAGCAGAGGAGCCATCTCGGGTGAAAAACTGTTTTTT. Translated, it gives CASRGAISGEKLFF.

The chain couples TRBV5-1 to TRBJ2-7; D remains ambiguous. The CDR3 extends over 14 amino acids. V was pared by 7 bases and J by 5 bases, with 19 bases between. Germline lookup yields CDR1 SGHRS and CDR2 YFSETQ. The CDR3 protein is CASGSRARLDEQYF. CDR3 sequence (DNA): TGCGCCAGCGGTTCTAGGGCTAGATTAGACGAGCAGTACTTC.

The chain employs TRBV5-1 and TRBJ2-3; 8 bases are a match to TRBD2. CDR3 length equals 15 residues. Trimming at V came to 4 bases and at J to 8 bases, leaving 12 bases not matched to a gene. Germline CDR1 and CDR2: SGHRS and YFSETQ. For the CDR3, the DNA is TGCGCCAGCAGCGCTACTAGCGGATCGACTCCTACGCAGTATTTT. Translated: CASSATSGSTPTQYF.

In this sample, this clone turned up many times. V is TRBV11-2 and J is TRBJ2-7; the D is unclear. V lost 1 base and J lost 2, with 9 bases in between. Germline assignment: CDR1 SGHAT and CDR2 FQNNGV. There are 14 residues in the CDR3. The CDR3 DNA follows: TGTGCCAGCAGCTTAGCGGTCATGGCCTACGAGCAGTACTTC. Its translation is CASSLAVMAYEQYF.

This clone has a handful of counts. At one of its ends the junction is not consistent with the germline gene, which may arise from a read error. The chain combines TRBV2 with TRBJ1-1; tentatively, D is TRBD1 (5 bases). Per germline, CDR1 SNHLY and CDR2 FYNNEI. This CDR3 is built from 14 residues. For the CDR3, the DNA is TGTGCCAGCAGTGTGGATCGGGGGAACACTGTAGCTTTCTTT. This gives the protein CASSVDRGNTVAFF.